Listed below are T cell receptor beta chains from one sample, sequenced in a study of T-cell memory formation after mild COVID-19. TCRdb re-derived calls from the 5' RACE reads in MiXCR, one entry per CDR3 protein. Altogether about 340,000 distinct CDR3 sequences are present, 15% being singletons, with the ten largest covering 20% to 25%. Material for sequencing was PBMCs or a T cell subset sorted from them (not recorded which). The receptors were gathered from a man aged 18-30 years who had mild COVID-19 (a few samples of this study predate the infection). Cell type and time point are not known. Both conserved end residues are part of each CDR3. D genes are given only for firm matches. Rows may omit the clone size; those that give it use once, few, many or a size class.

V gene: TRBV2
CDR3 length: 14
D gene: -
clone size: -
J gene: TRBJ1-1
CDR3 protein: CASRLTGGNTEAFF
CDR3 DNA: TGTGCCAGCCGCTTAACGGGGGGGAACACTGAAGCTTTCTTT

V gene: TRBV12-3/TRBV12-4
CDR3 length: 14
D gene: TRBD1
clone size: few
J gene: TRBJ1-3
CDR3 protein: CASSSDRVGNTIYF
CDR3 DNA: TGTGCCAGCAGTTCCGACAGGGTTGGAAACACCATATATTTT

V gene: TRBV5-1
CDR3 length: 15
D gene: TRBD2
clone size: once
J gene: TRBJ2-3
CDR3 protein: CASSGLAGGGDTQYF
CDR3 DNA: TGCGCCAGCAGCGGGCTAGCGGGGGGCGGGGATACGCAGTATTTT

V gene: TRBV19
CDR3 length: 12
D gene: -
clone size: many
J gene: TRBJ2-7
CDR3 protein: CASSIQGNEQYF
CDR3 DNA: TGTGCCAGTAGTATCCAGGGGAACGAGCAGTACTTC

V gene: TRBV7-3
CDR3 length: 13
D gene: -
clone size: -
J gene: TRBJ1-1
CDR3 protein: CASSSQSDTEAFF
CDR3 DNA: TGTGCCAGCAGCTCCCAATCGGACACTGAAGCTTTCTTT

V gene: TRBV6-1
CDR3 length: 13
D gene: -
clone size: few
J gene: TRBJ1-2
CDR3 protein: CASSLSGKYGYTF
CDR3 DNA: TGTGCCAGCAGTCTGTCAGGGAAGTATGGCTACACCTTC

V gene: TRBV4-3
CDR3 length: 17
D gene: -
clone size: few
J gene: TRBJ1-3
CDR3 protein: CASSPGTGELSGNTIYF
CDR3 DNA: TGCGCCAGCAGCCCTGGGACCGGGGAGCTGTCTGGAAACACCATATATTTT

V gene: TRBV6-5
CDR3 length: 18
D gene: -
clone size: -
J gene: TRBJ1-5
CDR3 protein: CASSKGLRKGGPVQPQHF
CDR3 DNA: TGTGCCAGCAGCAAAGGGCTACGGAAAGGAGGACCGGTGCAGCCCCAGCATTTT

V gene: TRBV28
CDR3 length: 17
D gene: TRBD1
clone size: few
J gene: TRBJ2-2
CDR3 protein: CASSLPTGGIVTGELFF
CDR3 DNA: TGTGCCAGCAGTCTGCCGACAGGGGGCATCGTCACCGGGGAGCTGTTTTTT

V gene: TRBV4-2
CDR3 length: 15
D gene: -
clone size: -
J gene: TRBJ2-5
CDR3 protein: CASSRGDSEQETQYF
CDR3 DNA: TGTGCCAGCAGCCGAGGGGACTCCGAACAAGAGACCCAGTACTTC

V gene: TRBV3-1
CDR3 length: 14
D gene: -
clone size: once
J gene: TRBJ2-1
CDR3 protein: CASSPSPAGHEQFF
CDR3 DNA: TGTGCCAGCAGCCCATCTCCAGCTGGCCATGAGCAGTTCTTC

V gene: TRBV2
CDR3 length: 15
D gene: TRBD2
clone size: -
J gene: TRBJ2-5
CDR3 protein: CASGRSGGYQETQYF
CDR3 DNA: TGTGCCAGCGGAAGGAGCGGGGGGTACCAAGAGACCCAGTACTTC

V gene: TRBV10-3
CDR3 length: 16
D gene: -
clone size: -
J gene: TRBJ2-1
CDR3 protein: CAISESDGGLSHEQFF
CDR3 DNA: TGTGCCATCAGTGAGTCAGACGGGGGCCTATCCCATGAGCAGTTCTTC

V gene: TRBV20-1
CDR3 length: 15
D gene: -
clone size: -
J gene: TRBJ1-6
CDR3 protein: CSASGGFSYNSPLHF
CDR3 DNA: TGCAGTGCTAGTGGTGGATTCTCCTATAATTCACCCCTCCACTTT

V gene: TRBV9
CDR3 length: 15
D gene: TRBD1
clone size: -
J gene: TRBJ2-7
CDR3 protein: CASSPKGTGAHEQYF
CDR3 DNA: TGTGCCAGCAGCCCCAAGGGGACAGGTGCTCACGAGCAGTACTTC

V gene: TRBV5-1
CDR3 length: 14
D gene: TRBD1
clone size: -
J gene: TRBJ2-1
CDR3 protein: CASSTGTEYNEQFF
CDR3 DNA: TGCGCCAGCAGCACCGGGACAGAATACAATGAGCAGTTCTTC

V gene: TRBV20-1
CDR3 length: 16
D gene: -
clone size: few
J gene: TRBJ1-1
CDR3 protein: CSARNRTAPQGTEAFF
CDR3 DNA: TGCAGTGCTAGGAATCGGACTGCTCCCCAGGGAACTGAAGCTTTCTTT

V gene: TRBV29-1
CDR3 length: 13
D gene: TRBD1
clone size: many
J gene: TRBJ1-2
CDR3 protein: CSADPQQGAGYTF
CDR3 DNA: TGCAGCGCTGACCCCCAACAGGGGGCGGGCTACACCTTC

V gene: TRBV5-1
CDR3 length: 16
D gene: -
clone size: -
J gene: TRBJ2-1
CDR3 protein: CASSLVAGPSGSEQFF
CDR3 DNA: TGCGCCAGCAGCTTGGTCGCGGGGCCCTCCGGAAGTGAGCAGTTCTTC

V gene: TRBV2
CDR3 length: 10
D gene: -
clone size: -
J gene: TRBJ1-1
CDR3 protein: CASGSRRAFF
CDR3 DNA: TGTGCCAGCGGAAGCCGGCGGGCTTTCTTT

V gene: TRBV5-1
CDR3 length: 14
D gene: TRBD1
clone size: many
J gene: TRBJ2-5
CDR3 protein: CASSVTGVGETQYF
CDR3 DNA: TGCGCCAGCAGCGTCACAGGGGTTGGAGAGACCCAGTACTTC

V gene: TRBV7-6
CDR3 length: 12
D gene: -
clone size: -
J gene: TRBJ2-7
CDR3 protein: CASSPGGREQYF
CDR3 DNA: TGTGCCAGCAGCCCCGGGGGTCGGGAGCAGTACTTC

V gene: TRBV7-9
CDR3 length: 15
D gene: TRBD2
clone size: few
J gene: TRBJ2-1
CDR3 protein: CASRLSGEFYNEQFF
CDR3 DNA: TGTGCCAGCAGACTCAGCGGGGAGTTCTACAATGAGCAGTTCTTC

V gene: TRBV14
CDR3 length: 13
D gene: -
clone size: -
J gene: TRBJ1-4
CDR3 protein: CASSPRGNEKLFF
CDR3 DNA: TGTGCCAGCAGCCCGCGCGGAAATGAAAAACTGTTTTTT

V gene: TRBV6-1
CDR3 length: 18
D gene: -
clone size: few
J gene: TRBJ2-3
CDR3 protein: CASSERVSREIGTDTQYF
CDR3 DNA: TGTGCCAGCAGTGAACGGGTGTCGAGGGAGATTGGCACAGATACGCAGTATTTT

V gene: TRBV7-9
CDR3 length: 18
D gene: -
clone size: few
J gene: TRBJ1-1
CDR3 protein: CASSPPTVYFFGNTEAFF
CDR3 DNA: TGTGCCAGCAGCCCTCCGACGGTATACTTTTTCGGGAACACTGAAGCTTTCTTT

V gene: TRBV29-1
CDR3 length: 13
D gene: -
clone size: -
J gene: TRBJ1-1
CDR3 protein: CSVLGPLSREAFF
CDR3 DNA: TGCAGCGTGCTGGGACCTTTATCCCGGGAAGCTTTCTTT

V gene: TRBV24-1
CDR3 length: 17
D gene: TRBD2
clone size: few
J gene: TRBJ2-1
CDR3 protein: CATSDPGLAGGPHEQFF
CDR3 DNA: TGTGCCACCAGTGACCCCGGACTAGCGGGGGGGCCGCATGAGCAGTTCTTC

V gene: TRBV21-1
CDR3 length: 15
D gene: -
clone size: -
J gene: TRBJ2-7
CDR3 protein: CASSKENILSYEQYF
CDR3 DNA: TGTGCCAGCAGCAAAGAAAACATCCTGTCCTACGAGCAGTACTTC

V gene: TRBV7-2
CDR3 length: 16
D gene: -
clone size: -
J gene: TRBJ1-5
CDR3 protein: CASSLEGGGSNQPQHF
CDR3 DNA: TGTGCCAGCAGCTTAGAAGGGGGTGGTAGCAATCAGCCCCAGCATTTT

V gene: TRBV5-1
CDR3 length: 16
D gene: -
clone size: many
J gene: TRBJ2-1
CDR3 protein: CASSNLEGGRYNEQFF
CDR3 DNA: TGCGCCAGCAGCAATCTCGAGGGGGGCCGATACAATGAGCAGTTCTTC

V gene: TRBV7-2
CDR3 length: 15
D gene: -
clone size: few
J gene: TRBJ2-1
CDR3 protein: CASSELGVSYNEQFF
CDR3 DNA: TGTGCCAGCAGTGAGTTGGGCGTCTCCTACAATGAGCAGTTCTTC

V gene: TRBV12-3/TRBV12-4
CDR3 length: 15
D gene: TRBD2
clone size: -
J gene: TRBJ2-7
CDR3 protein: CASRTSGGTSYEQYF
CDR3 DNA: TGTGCCAGCAGAACTAGCGGGGGGACCTCCTACGAGCAGTACTTC

V gene: TRBV27
CDR3 length: 12
D gene: TRBD1
clone size: -
J gene: TRBJ1-2
CDR3 protein: CASSQGGQGYTF
CDR3 DNA: TGTGCCAGCAGTCAGGGGGGGCAAGGCTACACCTTC

V gene: TRBV7-6
CDR3 length: 15
D gene: TRBD2
clone size: -
J gene: TRBJ2-1
CDR3 protein: CASSLTTSGGLEQFF
CDR3 DNA: TGTGCCAGCAGCTTAACGACTAGCGGGGGTTTAGAGCAGTTCTTC

V gene: TRBV10-3
CDR3 length: 16
D gene: TRBD2
clone size: few
J gene: TRBJ2-1
CDR3 protein: CAISESNTRGYNEQFF
CDR3 DNA: TGTGCCATCAGTGAGTCGAACACGCGGGGGTACAATGAGCAGTTCTTC

V gene: TRBV4-3
CDR3 length: 15
D gene: -
clone size: few
J gene: TRBJ1-2
CDR3 protein: CASSQDWGSNYGYTF
CDR3 DNA: TGCGCCAGCAGCCAAGATTGGGGTTCTAACTATGGCTACACCTTC

V gene: TRBV11-2
CDR3 length: 16
D gene: -
clone size: few
J gene: TRBJ2-7
CDR3 protein: CASPGFVSSSSYEQYF
CDR3 DNA: TGTGCCAGCCCCGGCTTCGTCAGCTCCAGCTCCTACGAGCAGTACTTC

V gene: TRBV6-5
CDR3 length: 14
D gene: -
clone size: -
J gene: TRBJ1-2
CDR3 protein: CASSYYPSNYGYTF
CDR3 DNA: TGTGCCAGCAGTTACTATCCATCTAACTATGGCTACACCTTC

V gene: TRBV12-3/TRBV12-4
CDR3 length: 15
D gene: -
clone size: few
J gene: TRBJ1-6
CDR3 protein: CASSFYRANNSPLHF
CDR3 DNA: TGTGCCAGCAGTTTTTACAGGGCTAATAATTCACCCCTCCACTTT

V gene: TRBV12-5
CDR3 length: 16
D gene: -
clone size: -
J gene: TRBJ1-1
CDR3 protein: CASGPPRQGMNTEAFF
CDR3 DNA: TGTGCTAGTGGCCCGCCCCGGCAGGGGATGAACACTGAAGCTTTCTTT

V gene: TRBV5-6
CDR3 length: 15
D gene: -
clone size: many
J gene: TRBJ1-3
CDR3 protein: CASSSQFYSGNTIYF
CDR3 DNA: TGTGCCAGCAGCTCCCAGTTCTACTCTGGAAACACCATATATTTT

V gene: TRBV6-2/TRBV6-3
CDR3 length: 13
D gene: -
clone size: few
J gene: TRBJ2-3
CDR3 protein: CASRRDDTDTQYF
CDR3 DNA: TGTGCCAGCAGGCGGGACGACACAGATACGCAGTATTTT

V gene: TRBV7-2
CDR3 length: 14
D gene: TRBD2
clone size: few
J gene: TRBJ2-7
CDR3 protein: CASSSTPAGGEQYF
CDR3 DNA: TGTGCCAGCAGCTCCACCCCGGCGGGGGGTGAGCAGTACTTC

V gene: TRBV6-1
CDR3 length: 14
D gene: -
clone size: -
J gene: TRBJ1-3
CDR3 protein: CASRPGRYGNTIYF
CDR3 DNA: TGTGCCAGCAGACCGGGACGTTATGGAAACACCATATATTTT

V gene: TRBV6-5
CDR3 length: 13
D gene: -
clone size: -
J gene: TRBJ2-7
CDR3 protein: CASSYGGFYEQYF
CDR3 DNA: TGTGCCAGCAGTTACGGGGGGTTCTACGAGCAGTACTTC

V gene: TRBV24-1
CDR3 length: 12
D gene: -
clone size: few
J gene: TRBJ2-3
CDR3 protein: CATTQGGDTQYF
CDR3 DNA: TGTGCCACCACCCAGGGTGGAGATACGCAGTATTTT

V gene: TRBV7-9
CDR3 length: 15
D gene: TRBD1
clone size: few
J gene: TRBJ1-2
CDR3 protein: CASSLLAQGDYGYTF
CDR3 DNA: TGTGCCAGCAGCTTACTGGCGCAGGGGGATTATGGCTACACCTTC

V gene: TRBV21-1
CDR3 length: 16
D gene: -
clone size: -
J gene: TRBJ1-2
CDR3 protein: CASSNVMAGEDYGYTF
CDR3 DNA: TGTGCCAGCAGCAATGTCATGGCAGGGGAGGACTATGGCTACACCTTC

V gene: TRBV3-1
CDR3 length: 17
D gene: TRBD2
clone size: many
J gene: TRBJ2-1
CDR3 protein: CASSRTSGAPSYNEQFF
CDR3 DNA: TGTGCCAGCAGTCGCACTAGCGGGGCACCCTCCTACAATGAGCAGTTCTTC

V gene: TRBV20-1
CDR3 length: 14
D gene: -
clone size: -
J gene: TRBJ2-7
CDR3 protein: CSVKMGANSYEQYF
CDR3 DNA: TGCAGTGTTAAGATGGGGGCTAACTCCTACGAGCAGTACTTC

V gene: TRBV5-4
CDR3 length: 16
D gene: TRBD1
clone size: -
J gene: TRBJ1-4
CDR3 protein: CASSSRRQGRGEKLFF
CDR3 DNA: TGTGCCAGCAGCTCTAGACGACAGGGGAGGGGTGAAAAACTGTTTTTT

V gene: TRBV6-2/TRBV6-3
CDR3 length: 17
D gene: TRBD1
clone size: few
J gene: TRBJ1-5
CDR3 protein: CASSSLRDRHSNQPQHF
CDR3 DNA: TGTGCCAGCAGTTCTCTTCGGGACAGACATAGCAATCAGCCCCAGCATTTT

V gene: TRBV12-3/TRBV12-4
CDR3 length: 14
D gene: TRBD1
clone size: many
J gene: TRBJ2-3
CDR3 protein: CASSLQGLTDTQYF
CDR3 DNA: TGTGCCAGCAGTCTACAGGGGCTCACAGATACGCAGTATTTT

V gene: TRBV6-2/TRBV6-3
CDR3 length: 15
D gene: -
clone size: few
J gene: TRBJ2-3
CDR3 protein: CASRGSYLAQGTQYF
CDR3 DNA: TGTGCCAGCAGGGGGTCCTACCTAGCACAGGGCACGCAGTATTTT

V gene: TRBV6-2/TRBV6-3
CDR3 length: 13
D gene: -
clone size: -
J gene: TRBJ2-3
CDR3 protein: CASSTLSLGTQYF
CDR3 DNA: TGTGCCAGCAGCACCTTAAGTCTGGGTACGCAGTATTTT